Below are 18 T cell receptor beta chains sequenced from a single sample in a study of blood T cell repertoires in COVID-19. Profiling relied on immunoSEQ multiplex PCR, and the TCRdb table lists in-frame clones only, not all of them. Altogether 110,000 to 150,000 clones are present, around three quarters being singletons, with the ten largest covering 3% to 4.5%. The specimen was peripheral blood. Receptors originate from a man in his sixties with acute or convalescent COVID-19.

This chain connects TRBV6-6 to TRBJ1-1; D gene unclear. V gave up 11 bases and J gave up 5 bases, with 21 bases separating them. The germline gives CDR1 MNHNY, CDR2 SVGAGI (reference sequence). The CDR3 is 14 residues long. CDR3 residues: CAAMNLVPTTEAFF. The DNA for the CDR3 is TGTGCCGCGATGAATCTAGTTCCGACTACTGAAGCTTTCTTT.

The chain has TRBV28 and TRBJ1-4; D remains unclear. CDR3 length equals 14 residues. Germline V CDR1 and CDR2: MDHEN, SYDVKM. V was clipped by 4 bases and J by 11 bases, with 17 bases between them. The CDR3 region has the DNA TGTGCCAGCAGTTCACCATCTGACATGAAGAAACTGTTTTTT. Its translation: CASSSPSDMKKLFF.

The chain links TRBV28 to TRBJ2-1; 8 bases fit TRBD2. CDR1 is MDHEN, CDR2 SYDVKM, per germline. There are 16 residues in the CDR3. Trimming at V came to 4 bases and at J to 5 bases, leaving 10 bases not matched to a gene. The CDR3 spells CASSSLLAARDNEQFF. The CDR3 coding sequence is TGTGCCAGCAGTTCACTACTAGCGGCAAGGGACAATGAGCAGTTCTTC.

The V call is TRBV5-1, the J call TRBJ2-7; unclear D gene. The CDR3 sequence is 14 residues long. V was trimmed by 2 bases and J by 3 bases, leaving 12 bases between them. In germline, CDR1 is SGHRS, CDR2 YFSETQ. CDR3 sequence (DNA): TGCGCCAGCAGCTTAGAACCCGGGTTCTACGAGCAGTACTTC. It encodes CASSLEPGFYEQYF.

CDR3: CASTRGGYEQYF. The DNA for the CDR3 is TGTGCCAGCACGCGAGGTGGCTACGAGCAGTACTTC. The gene calls are TRBV7-9 and TRBJ2-7; D uncertain. Germline V CDR1 and CDR2: SEHNR, FQNEAQ (reference sequence). There are 12 residues in the CDR3. V was shortened by 7 bases and J by 3 bases, with 10 bases between the two germline ends.

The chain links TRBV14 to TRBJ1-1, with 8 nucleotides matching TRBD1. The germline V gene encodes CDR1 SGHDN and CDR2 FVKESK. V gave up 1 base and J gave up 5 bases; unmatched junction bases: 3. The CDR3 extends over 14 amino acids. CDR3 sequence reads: CASSQGQGRTEAFF. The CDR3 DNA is TGTGCCAGCAGCCAAGGACAGGGGAGAACTGAAGCTTTCTTT.

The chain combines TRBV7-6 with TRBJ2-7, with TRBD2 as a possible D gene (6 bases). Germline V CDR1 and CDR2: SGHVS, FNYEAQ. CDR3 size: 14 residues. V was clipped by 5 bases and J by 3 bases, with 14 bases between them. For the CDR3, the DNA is TGTGCCAGCAGCCCAGCCGGGACTTTCTACGAGCAGTACTTC. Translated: CASSPAGTFYEQYF. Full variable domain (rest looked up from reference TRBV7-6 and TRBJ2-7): GAGVSQSPRYKVTKRGQDVALRCDPISGHVSLYWYRQALGQGPEFLTYFNYEAQQDKSGLPNDRFSAERPEGSISTLTIQRTEQRDSAMYRCASSPAGTFYEQYFGPGTRLTVT.

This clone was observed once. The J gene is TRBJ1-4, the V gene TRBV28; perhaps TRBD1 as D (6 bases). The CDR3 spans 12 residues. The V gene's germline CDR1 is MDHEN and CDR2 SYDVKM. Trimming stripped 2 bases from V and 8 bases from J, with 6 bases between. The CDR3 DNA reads TGTGCCAGCAGTTTACAGGGGGAAAAACTGTTTTTT. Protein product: CASSLQGEKLFF.

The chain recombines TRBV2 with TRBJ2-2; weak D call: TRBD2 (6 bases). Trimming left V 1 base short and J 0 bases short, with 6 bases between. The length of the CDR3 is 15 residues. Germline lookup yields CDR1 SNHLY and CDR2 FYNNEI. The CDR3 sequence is CASSEGGTNTGELFF. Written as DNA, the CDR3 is TGTGCCAGCAGTGAAGGCGGGACGAACACCGGGGAGCTGTTTTTT.

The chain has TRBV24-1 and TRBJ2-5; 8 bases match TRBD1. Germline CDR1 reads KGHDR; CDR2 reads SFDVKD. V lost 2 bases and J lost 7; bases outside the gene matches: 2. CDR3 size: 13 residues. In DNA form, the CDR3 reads TGTGCCACCAGTGATTACAGGGGGTTGACCCAGTACTTC. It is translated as CATSDYRGLTQYF.

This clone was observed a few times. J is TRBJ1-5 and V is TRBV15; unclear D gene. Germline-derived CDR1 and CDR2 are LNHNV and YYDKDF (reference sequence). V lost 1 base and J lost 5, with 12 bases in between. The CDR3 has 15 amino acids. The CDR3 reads CATSRAPGLHQPQHF. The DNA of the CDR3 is TGTGCCACCAGCAGAGCCCCGGGTCTTCATCAGCCCCAGCATTTT.

CDR3 sequence (DNA): TGTGCCAGCAGCGATAATGGTTTAGGGGGGGCTCAAAACATTCAGTACTTC. It translates to CASSDNGLGGAQNIQYF. The chain couples TRBV7-9 to TRBJ2-4; D possibly corresponds to TRBD2 (7 bases). The germline CDR1 and CDR2 sequences are SEHNR and FQNEAQ (reference sequence). The CDR3 is 17 amino acids. V lost 5 bases and J 5 bases, leaving 22 bases between the germline ends.

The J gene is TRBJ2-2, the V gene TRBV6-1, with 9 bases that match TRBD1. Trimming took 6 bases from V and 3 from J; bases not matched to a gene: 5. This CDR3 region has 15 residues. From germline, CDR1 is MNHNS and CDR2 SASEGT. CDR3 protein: CASRPRTGDTGELFF. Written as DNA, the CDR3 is TGTGCCAGCAGACCCCGGACAGGGGACACCGGGGAGCTGTTTTTT.

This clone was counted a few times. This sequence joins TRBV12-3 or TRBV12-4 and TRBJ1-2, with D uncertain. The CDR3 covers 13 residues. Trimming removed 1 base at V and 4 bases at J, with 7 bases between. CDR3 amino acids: CASSLGQRYGYTF. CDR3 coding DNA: TGTGCCAGCAGTTTAGGGCAGCGCTATGGCTACACCTTC.

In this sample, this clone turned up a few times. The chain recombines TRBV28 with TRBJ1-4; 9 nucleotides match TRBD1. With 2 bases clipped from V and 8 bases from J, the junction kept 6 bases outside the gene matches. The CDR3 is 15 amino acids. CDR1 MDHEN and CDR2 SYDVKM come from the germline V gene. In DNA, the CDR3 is TGTGCCAGCAGTTTACCACAGGGGGCCGGGGAAAAACTGTTTTTT. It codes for CASSLPQGAGEKLFF.

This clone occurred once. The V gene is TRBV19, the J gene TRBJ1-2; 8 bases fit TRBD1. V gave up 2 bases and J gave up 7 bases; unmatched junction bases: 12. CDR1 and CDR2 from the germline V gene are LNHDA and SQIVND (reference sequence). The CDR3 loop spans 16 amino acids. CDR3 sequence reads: CASSIQGQGKDRGYTF. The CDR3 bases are TGTGCCAGTAGTATACAAGGACAGGGAAAGGATCGTGGCTACACCTTC. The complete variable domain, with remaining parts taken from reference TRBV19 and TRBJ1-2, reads DGGITQSPKYLFRKEGQNVTLSCEQNLNHDAMYWYRQDPGQGLRLIYYSQIVNDFQKGDIAEGYSVSREKKESFPLTVTSAQKNPTAFYLCASSIQGQGKDRGYTFGSGTRLTVV.

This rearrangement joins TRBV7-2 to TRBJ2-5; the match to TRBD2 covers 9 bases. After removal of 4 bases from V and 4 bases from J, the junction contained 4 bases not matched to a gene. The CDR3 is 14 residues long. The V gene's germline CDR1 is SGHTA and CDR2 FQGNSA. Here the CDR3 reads CASSSSGGRETQYF. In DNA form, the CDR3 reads TGTGCCAGCAGCTCGAGCGGGGGGAGAGAGACCCAGTACTTC.

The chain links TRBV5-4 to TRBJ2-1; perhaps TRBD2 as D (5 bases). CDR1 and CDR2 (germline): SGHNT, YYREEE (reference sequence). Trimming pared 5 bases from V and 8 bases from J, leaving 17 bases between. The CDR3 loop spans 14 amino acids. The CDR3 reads CASREIGVSDEQFF. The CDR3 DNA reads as TGTGCCAGCAGGGAAATTGGGGTTAGCGATGAGCAGTTCTTC. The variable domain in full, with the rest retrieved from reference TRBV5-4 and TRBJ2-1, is ETGVTQSPTHLIKTRGQQVTLRCSSQSGHNTVSWYQQALGQGPQFIFQYYREEENGRGNFPPRFSGLQFPNYSSELNVNALELDDSALYLCASREIGVSDEQFFGPGTRLTVL.